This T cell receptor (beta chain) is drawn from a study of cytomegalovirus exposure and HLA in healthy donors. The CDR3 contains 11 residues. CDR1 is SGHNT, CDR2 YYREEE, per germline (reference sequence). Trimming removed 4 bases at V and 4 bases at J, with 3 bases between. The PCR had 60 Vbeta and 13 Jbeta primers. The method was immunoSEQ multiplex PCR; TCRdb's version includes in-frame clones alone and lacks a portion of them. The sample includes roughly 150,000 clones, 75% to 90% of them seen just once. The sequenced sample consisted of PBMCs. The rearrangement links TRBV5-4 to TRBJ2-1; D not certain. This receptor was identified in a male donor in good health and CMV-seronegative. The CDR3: CASSLYNEQFF. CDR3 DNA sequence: TGTGCCAGCAGCCTGTACAATGAGCAGTTCTTC.